This T cell receptor beta chain came from a study of CD8 T cells in Susac syndrome. The V end lost 3 bases, the J end lost 5 bases, and 13 bases lay between the germline ends. Germline CDR1 reads MDHEN; CDR2 reads SYDVKM. This CDR3 spans 14 amino acids. Random hexamers were used to reverse transcribe an amount of about 0.5 to 1 ug RNA. It was immunoSEQ multiplex PCR that amplified TCR beta CDR3 across 54 Vbeta and 13 Jbeta. TCRdb ran MiXCR on the immunoSEQ multiplex PCR reads and lists one entry per CDR3 protein. The data contain roughly 84,000 distinct CDR3 sequences, 95% to 96% of them singletons. V and J are TRBV28 and TRBJ2-5; D possibly matches TRBD1 or TRBD2 (5 bases each). Sample: CD8+ T cells from PBMCs. The sequence derives from a human donor with Susac syndrome. Here the CDR3 reads CASSLQGWEETQYF. The CDR3 DNA sequence: TGTGCCAGCAGTTTGCAGGGTTGGGAGGAGACCCAGTACTTC.